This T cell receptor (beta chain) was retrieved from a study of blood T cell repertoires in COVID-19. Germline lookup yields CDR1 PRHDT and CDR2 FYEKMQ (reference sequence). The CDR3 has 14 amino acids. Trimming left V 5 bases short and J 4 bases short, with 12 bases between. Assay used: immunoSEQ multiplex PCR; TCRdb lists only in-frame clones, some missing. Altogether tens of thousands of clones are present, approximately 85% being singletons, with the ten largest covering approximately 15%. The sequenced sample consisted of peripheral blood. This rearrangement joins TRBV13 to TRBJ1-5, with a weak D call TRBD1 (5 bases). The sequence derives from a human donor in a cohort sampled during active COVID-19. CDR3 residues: CASSRRGMNQPQHF. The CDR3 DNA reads TGTGCCAGCAGCCGCCGGGGGATGAATCAGCCCCAGCATTTT.